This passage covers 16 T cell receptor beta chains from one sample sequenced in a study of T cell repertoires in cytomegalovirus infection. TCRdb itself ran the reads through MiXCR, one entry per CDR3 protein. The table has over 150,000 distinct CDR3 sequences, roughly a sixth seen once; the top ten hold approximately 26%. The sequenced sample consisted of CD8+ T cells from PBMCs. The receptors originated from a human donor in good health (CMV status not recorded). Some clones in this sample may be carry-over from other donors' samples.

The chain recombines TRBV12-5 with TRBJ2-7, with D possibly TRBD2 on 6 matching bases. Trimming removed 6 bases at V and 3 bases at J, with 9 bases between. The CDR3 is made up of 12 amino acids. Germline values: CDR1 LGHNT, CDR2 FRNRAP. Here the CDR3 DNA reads TGTGCTAGTGGCAAGGACTACTACGAGCAGTACTTC. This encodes CASGKDYYEQYF.

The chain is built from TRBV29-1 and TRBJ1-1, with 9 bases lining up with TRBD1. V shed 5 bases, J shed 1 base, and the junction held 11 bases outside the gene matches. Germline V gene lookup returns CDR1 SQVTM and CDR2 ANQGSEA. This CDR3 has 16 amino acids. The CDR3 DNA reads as TGCAGCGTTTGGGACAGGGATATTTTGAGGAACACTGAAGCTTTCTTT. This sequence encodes CSVWDRDILRNTEAFF.

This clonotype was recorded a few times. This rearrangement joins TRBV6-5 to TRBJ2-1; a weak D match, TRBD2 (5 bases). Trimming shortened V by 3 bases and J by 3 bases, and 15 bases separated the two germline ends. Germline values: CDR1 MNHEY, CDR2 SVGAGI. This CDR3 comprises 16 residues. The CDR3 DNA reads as TGTGCCAGCAGTTATGCGGGTACGACCCTCTACAATGAGCAGTTCTTC. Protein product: CASSYAGTTLYNEQFF.

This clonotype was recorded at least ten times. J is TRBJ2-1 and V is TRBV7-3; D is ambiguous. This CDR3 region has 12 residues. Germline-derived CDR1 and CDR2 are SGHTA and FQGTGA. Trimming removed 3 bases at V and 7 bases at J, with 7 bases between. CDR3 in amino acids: CASSLGSNEQFF. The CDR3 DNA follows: TGTGCCAGCAGCTTGGGTTCAAATGAGCAGTTCTTC.

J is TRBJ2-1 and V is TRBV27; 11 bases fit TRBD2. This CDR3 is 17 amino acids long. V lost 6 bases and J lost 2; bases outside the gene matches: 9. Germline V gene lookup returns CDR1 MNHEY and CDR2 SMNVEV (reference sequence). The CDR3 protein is CASSVAGTSGAYNEQFF. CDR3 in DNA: TGTGCCAGCAGCGTTGCCGGGACTAGCGGTGCCTACAATGAGCAGTTCTTC.

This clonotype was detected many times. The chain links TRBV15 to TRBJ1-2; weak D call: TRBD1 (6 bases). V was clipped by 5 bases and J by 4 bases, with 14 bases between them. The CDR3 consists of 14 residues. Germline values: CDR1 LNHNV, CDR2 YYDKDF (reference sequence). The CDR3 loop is CATSEDRTGYGYTF. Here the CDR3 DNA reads TGTGCCACCAGCGAAGACAGGACGGGCTATGGCTACACCTTC.

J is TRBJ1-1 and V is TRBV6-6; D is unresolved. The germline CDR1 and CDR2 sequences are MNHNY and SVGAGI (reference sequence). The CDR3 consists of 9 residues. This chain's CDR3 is CVLNTEAFF. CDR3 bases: TGTGTCCTCAACACTGAAGCTTTCTTT.

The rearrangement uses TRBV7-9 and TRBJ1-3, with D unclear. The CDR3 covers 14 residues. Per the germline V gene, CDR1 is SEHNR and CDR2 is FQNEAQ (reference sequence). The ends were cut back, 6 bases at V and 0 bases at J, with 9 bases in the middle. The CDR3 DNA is TGTGCCAGCAGTACAAGTAACTCTGGAAACACCATATATTTT. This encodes CASSTSNSGNTIYF.

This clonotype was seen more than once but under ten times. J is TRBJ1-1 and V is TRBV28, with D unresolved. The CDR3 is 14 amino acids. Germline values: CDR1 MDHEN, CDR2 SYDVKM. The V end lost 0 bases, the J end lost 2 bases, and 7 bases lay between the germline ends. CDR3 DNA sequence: TGTGCCAGCAGTTTATGGGCAACAAACACTGAAGCTTTCTTT. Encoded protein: CASSLWATNTEAFF. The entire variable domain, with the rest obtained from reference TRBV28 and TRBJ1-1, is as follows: DVKVTQSSRYLVKRTGEKVFLECVQDMDHENMFWYRQDPGLGLRLIYFSYDVKMKEKGDIPEGYSVSREKKERFSLILESASTNQTSMYLCASSLWATNTEAFFGQGTRLTVV.

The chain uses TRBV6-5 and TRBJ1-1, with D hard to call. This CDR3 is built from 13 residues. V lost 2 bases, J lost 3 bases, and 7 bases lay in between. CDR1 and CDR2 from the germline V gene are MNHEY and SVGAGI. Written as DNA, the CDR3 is TGTGCCAGCAGTTACCAGGACGACACTGAAGCTTTCTTT. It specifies CASSYQDDTEAFF.

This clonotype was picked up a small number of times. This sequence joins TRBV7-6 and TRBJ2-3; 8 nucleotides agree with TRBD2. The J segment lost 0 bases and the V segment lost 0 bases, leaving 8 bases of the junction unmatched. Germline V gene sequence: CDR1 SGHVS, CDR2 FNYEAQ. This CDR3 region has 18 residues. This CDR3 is CASSLAQPGGPSTDTQYF. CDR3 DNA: TGTGCCAGCAGCTTAGCGCAACCGGGGGGGCCGAGCACAGATACGCAGTATTTT.

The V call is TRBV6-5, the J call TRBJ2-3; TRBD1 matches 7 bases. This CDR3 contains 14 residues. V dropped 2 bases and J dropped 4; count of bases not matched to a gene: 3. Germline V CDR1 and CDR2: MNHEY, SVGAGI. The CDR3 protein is CASSYDRVADTQYF. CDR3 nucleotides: TGTGCCAGCAGTTACGACAGGGTCGCAGATACGCAGTATTTT.

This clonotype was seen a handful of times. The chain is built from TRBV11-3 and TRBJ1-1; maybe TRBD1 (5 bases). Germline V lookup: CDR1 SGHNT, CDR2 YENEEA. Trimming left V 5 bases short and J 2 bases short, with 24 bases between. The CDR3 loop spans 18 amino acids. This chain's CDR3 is CASSPSRGAGRENTEAFF. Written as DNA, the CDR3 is TGTGCCAGCAGCCCATCCAGAGGGGCGGGTAGGGAAAACACTGAAGCTTTCTTT.

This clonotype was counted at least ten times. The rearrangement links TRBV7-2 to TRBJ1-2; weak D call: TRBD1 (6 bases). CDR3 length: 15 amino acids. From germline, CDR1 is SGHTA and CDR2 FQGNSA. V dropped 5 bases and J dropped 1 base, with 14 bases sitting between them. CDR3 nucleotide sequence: TGTGCCAGCAGCGTCGACAGGTCACTTAACTATGGCTACACCTTC. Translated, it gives CASSVDRSLNYGYTF.

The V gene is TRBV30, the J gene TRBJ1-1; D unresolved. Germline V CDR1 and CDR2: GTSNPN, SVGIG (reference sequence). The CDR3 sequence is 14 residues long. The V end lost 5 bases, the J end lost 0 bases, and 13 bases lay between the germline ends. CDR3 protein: CAWGSGNLNTEAFF. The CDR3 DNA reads TGTGCCTGGGGTAGCGGAAACTTGAACACTGAAGCTTTCTTT.

The CDR3 sequence is CACSLWGGNTEAFF. CDR3 sequence (DNA): TGTGCCTGTTCCCTTTGGGGGGGGAACACTGAAGCTTTCTTT. The chain links TRBV30 to TRBJ1-1; D possibly corresponds to TRBD1 (5 bases). This CDR3 has 14 amino acids. CDR1 is GTSNPN and CDR2 is SVGIG in the germline V gene (reference sequence). Trimming stripped 6 bases from V and 1 base from J, with 15 bases between.